This T cell receptor (beta chain) is drawn from a study of human T cells and chemical hapten exposure. Unique molecular identifiers were attached to individual cDNA molecules during library preparation. TCRdb used MiXCR to reprocess the RACE reads, holding one entry per CDR3 protein. The sample records 60,000 to 70,000 distinct CDR3 sequences, over 9.5% being singletons. As for time point: pre-sensitization, week 0. The treatment denotes: therapeutic diphenylcyclopropenone sensitization with weekly scalp DPC. This clonotype was found many times. Germline V gene lookup returns CDR1 SGHTA and CDR2 FQGTGA. Trimming stripped 0 bases from V and 0 bases from J, with 9 bases between. CDR3 length: 16 amino acids.

The sequence was obtained from a woman aged 50 to 60 with alopecia areata. Some clones in this sample may be carry-over from other donors' samples. The chain carries TRBV7-3 and TRBJ1-3; D call uncertain. The sequencing here drew on whole blood, taken in connection with sensitization to the hapten diphenylcyclopropenone (DPC). The CDR3 coding sequence is TGTGCCAGCAGCTTAACGGGTCACAACTCTGGAAACACCATATATTTT. Residues: CASSLTGHNSGNTIYF.